The rows below give T cell receptor beta chains drawn from one sample of a study of T cells after yellow fever vaccination. TCRdb re-derived calls from the 5' RACE reads in MiXCR, one entry per CDR3 protein. The sample shows hundreds of thousands of distinct CDR3 sequences, around 12% of them seen only once. Sequencing used PBMCs, obtained on the day of the yellow fever booster vaccination. These receptors all come from a man aged 30 to 45 who received the YFV17D yellow fever vaccine. CDR3s include the opening cysteine and the closing phenylalanine or tryptophan. The D gene is left open where the match is weak. Expanded clones are given a class, and other clones once, few, many or no size at all.

d_call: TRBD2; v_call: TRBV18; j_call: TRBJ2-1; clone_size: -; cdr3_nt: TGTGCCAGCTCACCCCCCGGGACTAGCGCCAATGAGCAGTTCTTC; cdr3_aa: CASSPPGTSANEQFF
d_call: -; v_call: TRBV29-1; j_call: TRBJ2-7; clone_size: few; cdr3_nt: TGCAGCATTCAGGCGGGCTACGAGCAGTACTTC; cdr3_aa: CSIQAGYEQYF
d_call: TRBD2; v_call: TRBV29-1; j_call: TRBJ2-1; clone_size: -; cdr3_nt: TGCAGCGTTGGGGGACTTGGGACTAGCGGATACAATGAGCAGTTCTTC; cdr3_aa: CSVGGLGTSGYNEQFF
d_call: -; v_call: TRBV6-2/TRBV6-3; j_call: TRBJ2-2; clone_size: few; cdr3_nt: TGTGCCAGCATTCACTCCACCGGGGAGCTGTTTTTT; cdr3_aa: CASIHSTGELFF
d_call: TRBD1; v_call: TRBV28; j_call: TRBJ2-5; clone_size: -; cdr3_nt: TGTGCCAGCAGTTTATTCGGGACAGGGGAGGAGACCCAGTACTTC; cdr3_aa: CASSLFGTGEETQYF
d_call: TRBD2; v_call: TRBV7-2; j_call: TRBJ2-2; clone_size: few; cdr3_nt: TGTGCCAGCAGAAAAATCGTCCGGGGGGACGGGACTAGCGGGAGACCGGCCGGGGAGCTGTTTTTT; cdr3_aa: CASRKIVRGDGTSGRPAGELFF
d_call: TRBD2; v_call: TRBV7-9; j_call: TRBJ2-1; clone_size: many; cdr3_nt: TGTGCCAGCAGGGAAGGGACTACCAATGAGCAGTTCTTC; cdr3_aa: CASREGTTNEQFF
d_call: -; v_call: TRBV7-6; j_call: TRBJ2-7; clone_size: -; cdr3_nt: TGTGCCAGCAGCACAGGTATTGGGCAGTACTTC; cdr3_aa: CASSTGIGQYF
d_call: TRBD2; v_call: TRBV7-2; j_call: TRBJ2-3; clone_size: few; cdr3_nt: TGTGCCAGCAGCCACCTAGCGGGAACCCCCCCAGATACGCAGTATTTT; cdr3_aa: CASSHLAGTPPDTQYF
d_call: TRBD2; v_call: TRBV5-1; j_call: TRBJ2-1; clone_size: -; cdr3_nt: TGCGCCAGCAGCTTGCCTACTAGCGGCTCCTACAATGAGCAGTTCTTC; cdr3_aa: CASSLPTSGSYNEQFF
d_call: TRBD2; v_call: TRBV11-3; j_call: TRBJ2-1; clone_size: -; cdr3_nt: TGTGCCAGCAGCTTAGGGGTGACTAGCGGGAGGGACAATGAGCAGTTCTTC; cdr3_aa: CASSLGVTSGRDNEQFF
d_call: -; v_call: TRBV7-3; j_call: TRBJ2-1; clone_size: many; cdr3_nt: TGTGCCAGCAGCCAGGGACTTCATAATGAGCAGTTCTTC; cdr3_aa: CASSQGLHNEQFF
d_call: TRBD2; v_call: TRBV7-9; j_call: TRBJ2-1; clone_size: -; cdr3_nt: TGTGCCAGCGTCGGGACTAGCGGGAGGAATGAGCAGTTCTTC; cdr3_aa: CASVGTSGRNEQFF
d_call: TRBD2; v_call: TRBV6-2/TRBV6-3; j_call: TRBJ2-5; clone_size: -; cdr3_nt: TGTGCCAGCAGTGGACTAGCTCGAGAGACCCAGTACTTC; cdr3_aa: CASSGLARETQYF
d_call: -; v_call: TRBV7-2; j_call: TRBJ2-5; clone_size: few; cdr3_nt: TGTGCCAGCAGCTCCGGCTTTTCTGAGACCCAGTACTTC; cdr3_aa: CASSSGFSETQYF
d_call: -; v_call: TRBV25-1; j_call: TRBJ2-1; clone_size: few; cdr3_nt: TGTGCCAGCAGTGCCGGGTATGAGCAGTTCTTC; cdr3_aa: CASSAGYEQFF
d_call: TRBD2; v_call: TRBV7-7; j_call: TRBJ2-5; clone_size: few; cdr3_nt: TGTGCTAGCAGCTTAGGGAGACTAGCTGAGACCCAGTACTTC; cdr3_aa: CASSLGRLAETQYF
d_call: TRBD1; v_call: TRBV16; j_call: TRBJ1-2; clone_size: -; cdr3_nt: TGTGCCAGCAGCCAATTTGCCAGGACAGGATATGGCTACACCTTC; cdr3_aa: CASSQFARTGYGYTF
d_call: -; v_call: TRBV4-3; j_call: TRBJ2-1; clone_size: few; cdr3_nt: TGCGCCAGCAGCCAAGAGAGCGGACCCGATAATGAGCAGTTCTTC; cdr3_aa: CASSQESGPDNEQFF
d_call: TRBD1; v_call: TRBV15; j_call: TRBJ1-5; clone_size: few; cdr3_nt: TGTGCCACCAGCGGAACCCAGACAGGGCGGCGGCCCCAGCATTTT; cdr3_aa: CATSGTQTGRRPQHF
d_call: -; v_call: TRBV2; j_call: TRBJ1-6; clone_size: few; cdr3_nt: TGTGCCAGCAGCGTCTATAATTCACCCCTCCACTTT; cdr3_aa: CASSVYNSPLHF
d_call: TRBD2; v_call: TRBV20-1; j_call: TRBJ2-7; clone_size: few; cdr3_nt: TGCAGTGCTATCAGACTAGCGGCCTCCTACGAGCAGTACTTC; cdr3_aa: CSAIRLAASYEQYF
d_call: -; v_call: TRBV6-2/TRBV6-3; j_call: TRBJ2-7; clone_size: few; cdr3_nt: TGTGCCAGCAGTTACGAGAGGGGGATCGGAGGGCGTAACTACGAGCAGTACTTC; cdr3_aa: CASSYERGIGGRNYEQYF
d_call: -; v_call: TRBV28; j_call: TRBJ2-7; clone_size: many; cdr3_nt: TGTGCCAGCACTTTCGGGACCGCCTACGAGCAGTACTTC; cdr3_aa: CASTFGTAYEQYF
d_call: -; v_call: TRBV9; j_call: TRBJ1-6; clone_size: many; cdr3_nt: TGTGCCAGCAGCGTAGGGGGAGATAATTCACCCCTCCACTTT; cdr3_aa: CASSVGGDNSPLHF
d_call: TRBD1; v_call: TRBV12-3/TRBV12-4; j_call: TRBJ1-2; clone_size: -; cdr3_nt: TGTGCCAGCAGTTTCGGACAGGGGGTAGGCGGCTACACCTTC; cdr3_aa: CASSFGQGVGGYTF
d_call: -; v_call: TRBV7-6; j_call: TRBJ2-3; clone_size: -; cdr3_nt: TGTGCCAGCAGCCTCCCCCAAGACAGGTCCTGGGACACAGATACGCAGTATTTT; cdr3_aa: CASSLPQDRSWDTDTQYF
d_call: -; v_call: TRBV7-3; j_call: TRBJ2-1; clone_size: few; cdr3_nt: TGTGCCAGCAGCTTAACGGCTACCAATGAGCAGTTCTTC; cdr3_aa: CASSLTATNEQFF
d_call: TRBD2; v_call: TRBV11-2; j_call: TRBJ2-1; clone_size: -; cdr3_nt: TGTGCCAGCAGCTCTCCGACTAGCGTCTACAATGAGCAGTTCTTC; cdr3_aa: CASSSPTSVYNEQFF
d_call: -; v_call: TRBV6-5; j_call: TRBJ1-5; clone_size: -; cdr3_nt: TGTGCCAGCAGTTACAGGGGGTCGGGTCAGCCCCAGCATTTT; cdr3_aa: CASSYRGSGQPQHF
d_call: TRBD2; v_call: TRBV20-1; j_call: TRBJ2-1; clone_size: -; cdr3_nt: TGCAGTGCCCTTTCGGCTAGCGGGAGCCTTTCCTACAATGAGCAGTTCTTC; cdr3_aa: CSALSASGSLSYNEQFF
d_call: TRBD2; v_call: TRBV19; j_call: TRBJ2-1; clone_size: -; cdr3_nt: TGTGCCAGTAGTATCTCTAGCGGGAGGCCTTACAATGAGCAGTTCTTC; cdr3_aa: CASSISSGRPYNEQFF
d_call: TRBD2; v_call: TRBV6-5; j_call: TRBJ2-7; clone_size: few; cdr3_nt: TGTGCCAGCAGTTACTTAGCGGGAGGATCCTACGAGCAGTACTTC; cdr3_aa: CASSYLAGGSYEQYF